Sequencing of this TCR beta chain was carried out in a study of regulatory T cells in long-lasting Graves disease. The CDR3 extends over 13 amino acids. V was pared by 10 bases and J by 9 bases, with 19 bases between. CDR1 is SNHLY and CDR2 is FYNNEI in the germline V gene. This clonotype was found a few times. Its antigen remains unidentified. The authors built TCR beta libraries using iRepertoire HTBI primers and Arm-PCR of CDR3 regions. TCRdb independently ran MiXCR on the multiplex PCR reads; one entry per CDR3 protein. The top ten hold around 30% of the sample, which has more than 300,000 distinct CDR3 sequences, 23% seen once. Study observations and caveats: Researchers reported studying only peripheral blood, not thyroid tissue.

Stated time point: persistent/refractory GD, antithyroid drugs over 5 years with positive TRAb. Scientists built the TCR library using RNA that was extracted from PBMCs. The receptor was derived from a woman aged 40 to 49 with Graves disease. This sequence joins TRBV2 and TRBJ2-4; possibly TRBD1 for D (6 bases). This specimen was peripheral blood mononuclear cells (PBMCs), taken when the disease was refractory, from a patient treated with antithyroid drugs. The CDR3 coding sequence is TGTGCCACCAATAGGATACAGGGTGCCATTCAGTACTTC. Amino acids: CATNRIQGAIQYF.